This T cell receptor (beta chain) is drawn from a study of preoperative IRX-2 immunotherapy in early breast cancer. Treatment: preoperative locoregional IRX-2 cytokine immunotherapy. Preoperative locoregional IRX-2 cytokine immunotherapy was tested in the phase Ib source study. Germline lookup yields CDR1 KGHSH and CDR2 LQKENI. The CDR3 runs 16 residues. Details on this clone: The junction departs from the called germline gene at one end, perhaps through a read error.

The table came from immunoSEQ multiplex PCR; TCRdb's copy has only in-frame clones and leaves some out. The table has 39,000 or so clones, 60% to 80% seen once. The origin of this receptor is a human donor with breast cancer. The chain carries TRBV18 and TRBJ2-2; 7 nucleotides match TRBD2. The specimen was tumor tissue, collected after IRX-2 immunotherapy. CDR3: CASSSPSFRGAGELFF. CDR3 DNA sequence: TGTGCCAGCTCATCACCGAGCTTCCGGGGGGCCGGGGAGCTGTTTTTT.